A single sample is the source of the 13 T cell receptor beta chains below, sequenced in a study of T cell responses to AZD1222 COVID-19 vaccine. Repertoires were generated with immunoSEQ multiplex PCR, while TCRdb's copy carries only in-frame clones and drops some. The profile shows 77,000 or so clones, about nine tenths of them singletons. Sequencing was performed on peripheral blood, taken 28 days after the second AZD1222 dose. The origin of the receptors is an adult who received the AZD1222 COVID-19 vaccine.

This clone was detected only once. The V and J genes are TRBV7-2 and TRBJ2-7; 10 bases fit TRBD2. CDR3 size: 16 residues. Trimming at V came to 5 bases and at J to 3 bases, leaving 10 bases not matched to a gene. The germline V gene encodes CDR1 SGHTA and CDR2 FQGNSA. This CDR3 reads CASSRRSGGASYEQYF. The CDR3 nucleotides read TGTGCCAGCAGCCGGCGGAGCGGGGGGGCAAGCTACGAGCAGTACTTC. The whole variable domain, filled in from reference TRBV7-2 and TRBJ2-7, reads GAGVSQSPSNKVTEKGKDVELRCDPISGHTALYWYRQSLGQGLEFLIYFQGNSAPDKSGLPSDRFSAERTGGSVSTLTIQRTQQEDSAVYLCASSRRSGGASYEQYFGPGTRLTVT.

The chain joins TRBV11-2 to TRBJ1-2; TRBD1 aligns across 11 bases. The J segment lost 4 bases and the V segment lost 4 bases, leaving 2 bases of the junction unmatched. Germline values: CDR1 SGHAT, CDR2 FQNNGV. The CDR3 loop spans 14 amino acids. CDR3 sequence (DNA): TGTGCCAGCAGCTGGGACAGGGGGGGCTATGGCTACACCTTC. The encoded protein is CASSWDRGGYGYTF. Looking up the rest from reference TRBV11-2 and TRBJ1-2 gives the full variable domain: EAGVAQSPRYKIIEKRQSVAFWCNPISGHATLYWYQQILGQGPKLLIQFQNNGVVDDSQLPKDRFSAERLKGVDSTLKIQPAKLEDSAVYLCASSWDRGGYGYTFGSGTRLTVV.

J is TRBJ2-7 and V is TRBV12-3 or TRBV12-4; D is possibly TRBD2 (6 bases). This CDR3 has 13 residues. Trimming took off 7 bases at V and 3 bases at J, with 13 bases between the two ends. In DNA, the CDR3 is TGTGCCAGCACCGGGGACTCTGACTACGAGCAGTACTTC. Translated, it gives CASTGDSDYEQYF.

The gene calls are TRBV18 and TRBJ2-1; 10 bases fit TRBD1. CDR3 length: 15 amino acids. Germline V gene sequence: CDR1 KGHSH, CDR2 LQKENI. V trimming: 5 bases; J trimming: 7 bases; junction bases outside the gene matches: 8. CDR3 region: CASSYGGTGVNEQFF. CDR3 DNA sequence: TGTGCCAGCTCATACGGAGGGACAGGGGTGAATGAGCAGTTCTTC.

The V and J genes are TRBV18 and TRBJ2-3; the D is unclear. The CDR3 runs 14 residues. The germline V gene has CDR1 KGHSH and CDR2 LQKENI. The V end was cut by 1 base, the J end by 2 bases, with 7 bases between. The DNA for the CDR3 is TGTGCCAGCTCACCACAGTCCCCCACAGATACGCAGTATTTT. The encoded protein is CASSPQSPTDTQYF.

This sequence joins TRBV9 and TRBJ2-3; D is ambiguous. Germline V gives CDR1 SGDLS, CDR2 YYNGEE. The ends were cut back, 0 bases at V and 0 bases at J, with 11 bases in the middle. This CDR3 has 16 residues. The CDR3 DNA is TGTGCCAGCAGCGTAGGACCTTCGGCTAGCACAGATACGCAGTATTTT. It translates to CASSVGPSASTDTQYF.

The V gene is TRBV28, the J gene TRBJ1-1; unclear D gene. Germline V gene data show CDR1 as MDHEN and CDR2 as SYDVKM. Trimming removed 1 base at V and 9 bases at J, with 9 bases between. The CDR3 is 12 residues long. CDR3 in DNA: TGTGCCAGCAGTTTATTTTCTTATCAAGCTTTCTTT. This sequence encodes CASSLFSYQAFF.

The chain joins TRBV7-2 to TRBJ2-3; either TRBD1 or TRBD2 may supply D (5 bases each). Between the trimmed V and J ends, which lost 2 bases and 0 bases, there was a span of 12 bases. Germline CDR1 is SGHTA and CDR2 is FQGNSA. CDR3 length equals 16 residues. CDR3 in amino acids: CASSLNGALSTDTQYF. The CDR3 DNA reads TGTGCCAGCAGCTTAAACGGGGCCCTGAGCACAGATACGCAGTATTTT.

The chain recombines TRBV6-4 with TRBJ1-4, with D possibly being TRBD1 (6 bases). The CDR3 runs 15 residues. V gave up 5 bases and J gave up 3 bases, with 13 bases separating them. Germline V CDR1 and CDR2: MRHNA, SNTAGT. In nucleotides, the CDR3 is TGTGCCAGCAGTCTTACAGGGAACCCTAATGAAAAACTGTTTTTT. This codes for CASSLTGNPNEKLFF.

The chain couples TRBV4-1 to TRBJ1-6; possible D gene TRBD1, 5 bases. Trimming cost V 1 base and J 11 bases, with 12 bases left between them. This CDR3 region has 14 residues. Germline V gene data show CDR1 as MGHRA and CDR2 as YSYEKL. The CDR3 sequence is CASSQGQGRPPLHF. CDR3 DNA sequence: TGCGCCAGCAGCCAAGGCCAGGGCCGACCACCCCTCCACTTT.

The CDR3 here is CASSQGPPGAFSGNTIYF. Here the CDR3 DNA reads TGCGCCAGCAGCCAAGGTCCTCCAGGGGCCTTTTCTGGAAACACCATATATTTT. V usage is TRBV4-1 and J usage is TRBJ1-3; perhaps TRBD1 as D (6 bases). Between the trimmed V and J ends, which lost 1 base and 1 base, there was a span of 17 bases. The CDR3 is 18 amino acids. Germline-derived CDR1 and CDR2 are MGHRA and YSYEKL.

The J gene is TRBJ2-1, the V gene TRBV9; 8 bases align to TRBD2. In germline, CDR1 is SGDLS, CDR2 YYNGEE. There are 14 residues in the CDR3. V was clipped by 3 bases and J by 11 bases; unmatched bases: 10. The CDR3 spells CASSGVLSGGQQFF. CDR3 coding DNA: TGTGCCAGCAGCGGCGTTCTATCGGGGGGGCAGCAGTTCTTC.

The V and J genes are TRBV6-5 and TRBJ1-2; 7 bases agree with TRBD1. CDR3 length: 14 amino acids. Trimming at V came to 5 bases and at J to 3 bases, leaving 6 bases not matched to a gene. Germline V CDR1 and CDR2: MNHEY, SVGAGI. CDR3 sequence (DNA): TGTGCCAGCAGTATAGGGGGCGCGTACTATGGCTACACCTTC. Amino acid sequence: CASSIGGAYYGYTF.